The 9 T cell receptor beta chains below were found in one sample sequenced in a study of Ad26.COV2.S vaccination and SARS-CoV-2 variants. Produced via immunoSEQ multiplex PCR; TCRdb's table is partial and in-frame only. The sample has around 420,000 clones, roughly 90% seen once. The sample's treatment: about 20 received Ad26.COV2.S at low or high dose, single or two shots; about 5 received placebo; per-sample allocation not given. Repertoires come from day 63 after the first vaccine or placebo injection. The source was peripheral blood, collected in a trial of Ad26.COV2.S vaccine versus placebo. The origin of the receptors is a person between 18 and 65 years old who received the Ad26.COV2.S COVID-19 vaccine or a placebo.

This rearrangement joins TRBV27 to TRBJ2-7; D uncertain. Germline CDR1 MNHEY, CDR2 SMNVEV (reference sequence). This CDR3 has 14 amino acids. V lost 3 bases and J lost 5, with 14 bases in between. CDR3 DNA sequence: TGTGCCAGCAGTTTGCGCCCCGGGCCTAACGAGCAGTACTTC. Protein product: CASSLRPGPNEQYF.

The chain couples TRBV7-2 to TRBJ1-2; D not resolved. The CDR3 loop spans 14 amino acids. Between the trimmed V and J ends, which lost 1 base and 4 bases, there was a span of 10 bases. Germline V gene sequence: CDR1 SGHTA, CDR2 FQGNSA. The CDR3 nucleotides are TGTGCCAGCAGCTTAGATGGGGAACCCTATGGCTACACCTTC. This codes for CASSLDGEPYGYTF.

The chain recombines TRBV6-2 or TRBV6-3 with TRBJ2-1; TRBD1 agrees at 7 bases. This CDR3 has 13 amino acids. J gave up 5 bases and V 5 bases, and 3 bases lay outside the gene matches. CDR1 is MNHEY, CDR2 SVGEGT, per germline. Here the CDR3 DNA reads TGTGCCAGCAGTACGGGACAGAACAATGAGCAGTTCTTC. It is translated as CASSTGQNNEQFF.

V is TRBV7-2 and J is TRBJ2-5; 8 bases are a match to TRBD2. The CDR3 is 14 residues long. V trimming: 3 bases; J trimming: 2 bases; junction bases outside the gene matches: 2. Germline V gene sequence: CDR1 SGHTA, CDR2 FQGNSA. CDR3 protein: CASSFSGGQETQYF. CDR3 nucleotide sequence: TGTGCCAGCAGCTTCAGCGGGGGTCAAGAGACCCAGTACTTC.

This clone was seen a handful of times. The V and J genes are TRBV29-1 and TRBJ1-4; D unresolved. V was pared by 4 bases and J by 0 bases, with 9 bases between. Germline assignment: CDR1 SQVTM and CDR2 ANQGSEA. This CDR3 region has 14 residues. The CDR3 loop is CSVVPDTTNEKLFF. The CDR3 nucleotides read TGCAGCGTTGTTCCAGACACAACTAATGAAAAACTGTTTTTT. Drawing the rest from reference TRBV29-1 and TRBJ1-4, the complete variable domain is SAVISQKPSRDICQRGTSLTIQCQVDSQVTMMFWYRQQPGQSLTLIATANQGSEATYESGFVIDKFPISRPNLTFSTLTVSNMSPEDSSIYLCSVVPDTTNEKLFFGSGTQLSVL.

This chain links TRBV28 with TRBJ2-2; D not certain. Germline CDR1 MDHEN, CDR2 SYDVKM. This CDR3 region has 13 residues. The V and J ends lost 3 bases and 5 bases respectively, with 7 bases between them. The CDR3 bases are TGTGCCAGCAGTTTCCGAACAACCGGGGAGCTGTTTTTT. Its translation: CASSFRTTGELFF.

The chain combines TRBV19 with TRBJ1-2; D ambiguous. V gave up 6 bases and J gave up 0 bases, with 8 bases separating them. The CDR3 totals 13 residues. Germline V CDR1 and CDR2: LNHDA, SQIVND (reference sequence). The CDR3 DNA reads TGTGCCAGTAGGCAGAGTACTAACTATGGCTACACCTTC. Protein: CASRQSTNYGYTF.

The DNA of the CDR3 is TGTGCCATCAGTGATATGGGACAAGAGAACACTGAAGCTTTCTTT. Residues: CAISDMGQENTEAFF. The J gene is TRBJ1-1, the V gene TRBV10-3, with D possibly TRBD1 on 6 matching bases. V was trimmed by 3 bases and J by 1 base, leaving 12 bases between them. Per the germline V gene, CDR1 is ENHRY and CDR2 is SYGVKD. The CDR3 runs 15 residues.

The chain uses TRBV5-5 and TRBJ1-4, with 10 nucleotides matching TRBD1. CDR1 is SGHKS, CDR2 YYEKEE, per germline (reference sequence). The CDR3 runs 16 residues. V lost 0 bases and J lost 8; bases outside the gene matches: 7. In DNA form, the CDR3 reads TGTGCCAGCAGCTTGGATGCCGACAGGGGGCAGGAAAAACTGTTTTTT. It encodes CASSLDADRGQEKLFF.